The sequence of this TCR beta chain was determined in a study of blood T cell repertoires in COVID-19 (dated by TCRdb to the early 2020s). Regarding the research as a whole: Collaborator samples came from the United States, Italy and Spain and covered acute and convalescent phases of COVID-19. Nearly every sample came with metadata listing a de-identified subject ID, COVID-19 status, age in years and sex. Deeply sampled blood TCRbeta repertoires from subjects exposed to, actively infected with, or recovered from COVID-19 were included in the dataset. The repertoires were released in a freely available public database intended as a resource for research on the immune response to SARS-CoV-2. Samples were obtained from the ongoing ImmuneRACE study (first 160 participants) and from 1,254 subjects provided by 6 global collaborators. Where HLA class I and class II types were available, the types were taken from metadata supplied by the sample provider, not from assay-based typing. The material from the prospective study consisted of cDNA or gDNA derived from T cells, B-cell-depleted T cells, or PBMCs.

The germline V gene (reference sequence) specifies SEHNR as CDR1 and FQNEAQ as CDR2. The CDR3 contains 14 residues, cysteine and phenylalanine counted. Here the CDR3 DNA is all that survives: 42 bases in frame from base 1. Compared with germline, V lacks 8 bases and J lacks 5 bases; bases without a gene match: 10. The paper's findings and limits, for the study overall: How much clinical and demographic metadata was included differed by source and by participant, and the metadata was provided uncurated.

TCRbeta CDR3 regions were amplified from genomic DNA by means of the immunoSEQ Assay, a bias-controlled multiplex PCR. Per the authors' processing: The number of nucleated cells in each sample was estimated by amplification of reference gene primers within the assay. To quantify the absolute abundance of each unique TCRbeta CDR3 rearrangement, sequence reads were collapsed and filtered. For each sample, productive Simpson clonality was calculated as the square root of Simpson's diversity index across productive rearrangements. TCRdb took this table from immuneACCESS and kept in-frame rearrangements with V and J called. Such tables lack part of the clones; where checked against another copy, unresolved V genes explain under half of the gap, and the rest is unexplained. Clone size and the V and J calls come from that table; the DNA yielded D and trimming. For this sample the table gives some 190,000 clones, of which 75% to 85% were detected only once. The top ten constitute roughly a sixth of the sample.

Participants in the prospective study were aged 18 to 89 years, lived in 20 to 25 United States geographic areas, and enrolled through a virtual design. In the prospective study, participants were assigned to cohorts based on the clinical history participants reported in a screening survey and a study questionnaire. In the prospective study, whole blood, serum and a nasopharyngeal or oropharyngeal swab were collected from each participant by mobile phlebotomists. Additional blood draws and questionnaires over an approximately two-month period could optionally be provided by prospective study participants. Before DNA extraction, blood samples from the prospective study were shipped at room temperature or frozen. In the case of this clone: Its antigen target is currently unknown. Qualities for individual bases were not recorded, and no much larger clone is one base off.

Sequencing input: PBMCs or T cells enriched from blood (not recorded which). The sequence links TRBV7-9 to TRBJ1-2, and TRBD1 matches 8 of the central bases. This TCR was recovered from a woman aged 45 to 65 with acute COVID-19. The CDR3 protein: CASAEDRDGYGYTF. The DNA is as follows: TGTGCCAGCGCCGAGGACAGGGATGGATATGGCTACACCTTC.